This T cell receptor (beta chain) appears in the sequencing data of a study of T cell repertoires in cytomegalovirus infection. TCRdb reprocessed the reads via MiXCR and lists one record per CDR3 protein. The sample carries roughly 200,000 distinct CDR3 sequences, about a tenth recorded once. The study, taken as a whole, reports: Cumulative frequency of public TCR beta families picked out carriers of CMV plus the relevant HLA. In two of eight donors, the top clonotype was HLA-C-restricted CMV-specific.

Concerning this clonotype: The target antigen is unknown.

Trimming pared 6 bases from V and 5 bases from J, leaving 11 bases between. Germline-derived CDR1 and CDR2 are MNHEY and SMNVEV (reference sequence). The CDR3 is 12 amino acids. The J gene is TRBJ2-7, the V gene TRBV27; D is unclear. This TCR came from a human donor in good health (CMV status not recorded). Some clones in this sample may be carry-over from other donors' samples. Sequences were obtained from PBMCs. CDR3 in DNA: TGTGCCAGCAGGGGGATCGCCCACGAGCAGTACTTC. This gives the protein CASRGIAHEQYF.